The rows below give T cell receptor beta chains drawn from one sample of a study of STAT3 mutations in large granular lymphocyte leukemia. Repertoires were generated with immunoSEQ multiplex PCR, while TCRdb's copy carries only in-frame clones and drops some. The data show 13,000 or so clones, about 88% seen once. The source material was PBMCs. These receptors originate from a human donor with T large granular lymphocyte leukemia. Some clones in this sample may be carry-over from other donors' samples. Each CDR3 is given with its conserved first and last residue. D genes are given only for firm matches. The size entry is marked missing in some rows and otherwise reads once, few, many or a size class.

D gene	V gene	J gene	clone size	CDR3 protein	CDR3 DNA
-	TRBV29-1	TRBJ2-3	-	CSVDRAVTDTQYF	TGCAGCGTTGACAGGGCAGTGACAGATACGCAGTATTTT
TRBD2	TRBV5-1	TRBJ2-3	-	CASSFPIAGADTDTQYF	TGCGCCAGCAGCTTCCCCATAGCGGGGGCGGACACAGATACGCAGTATTTT
-	TRBV5-8	TRBJ2-5	once	CASSPPLLRETQYF	TGTGCCAGCAGCCCCCCCCTACTGAGGGAGACCCAGTACTTC
-	TRBV4-1	TRBJ1-2	-	CASSQVGTNYGYTF	TGCGCCAGCAGCCAAGTTGGTACTAACTATGGCTACACCTTC
-	TRBV27	TRBJ2-5	-	CASGGAAASEVKTQYF	TGTGCCAGCGGGGGAGCGGCAGCTTCCGAGGTCAAGACCCAGTACTTC
-	TRBV19	TRBJ1-5	-	CASRLGLGSNQPQHF	TGTGCCAGTCGTTTGGGGTTGGGGAGCAATCAGCCCCAGCATTTT
-	TRBV27	TRBJ2-3	-	CASMSRGTDTQYF	TGTGCCAGCATGTCCCGCGGCACAGATACGCAGTATTTT
-	TRBV7-9	TRBJ2-7	-	CASSPGEGPLDEQYF	TGTGCCAGCAGCCCAGGGGAGGGGCCCTTGGACGAGCAGTACTTC
-	TRBV5-1	TRBJ1-4	-	CASSPLGVDEKLFF	TGCGCCAGCAGCCCTTTGGGGGTAGATGAAAAACTGTTTTTT
-	TRBV5-1	TRBJ1-2	-	CASSLGSGENYGYTF	TGCGCCAGCAGCTTAGGTTCCGGGGAGAACTATGGCTACACCTTC
-	TRBV5-1	TRBJ1-3	few	CASSPSGDGGNTIYF	TGCGCCAGCAGTCCAAGTGGGGATGGAGGAAACACCATATATTTT
-	TRBV6-5	TRBJ1-5	-	CASSYSRQPNQPQHF	TGTGCCAGCAGTTACTCGAGGCAGCCCAATCAGCCCCAGCATTTT
TRBD1	TRBV5-1	TRBJ1-1	-	CASSLGGRGSPLNTEAFF	TGCGCCAGCAGCTTGGGGGGCAGGGGGTCTCCTTTGAACACTGAAGCTTTCTTT
TRBD1	TRBV29-1	TRBJ2-3	-	CSVVGQGARTDTQYF	TGCAGCGTTGTGGGACAGGGGGCGCGCACAGATACGCAGTATTTT
-	TRBV6-5	TRBJ1-2	once	CASSLGYGGFGYTF	TGTGCCAGCAGTTTAGGGTATGGGGGGTTCGGCTACACCTTC
TRBD1	TRBV19	TRBJ1-2	-	CASSRPLQGVLNYGYTF	TGTGCCAGTAGTCGGCCCTTACAGGGGGTACTTAACTATGGCTACACCTTC
-	TRBV28	TRBJ2-7	-	CASSSGRGLWQYF	TGTGCCAGCAGTTCCGGGCGGGGCCTTTGGCAGTACTTC
-	TRBV4-2	TRBJ2-2	-	CASSQAGGANTGELFF	TGTGCCAGCAGCCAAGCCGGGGGCGCGAACACCGGGGAGCTGTTTTTT
-	TRBV4-1	TRBJ2-2	few	CASSHEGGDTGELFF	TGCGCCAGCAGCCATGAGGGGGGGGACACCGGGGAGCTGTTTTTT
-	TRBV7-8	TRBJ2-5	-	CASSTRVAVIQETQYF	TGTGCCAGCAGCACCCGGGTAGCGGTGATACAAGAGACCCAGTACTTC
-	TRBV25-1	TRBJ1-1	-	CASCPEFGTEAFF	TGTGCCAGCTGTCCGGAGTTCGGCACTGAAGCTTTCTTT
-	TRBV7-9	TRBJ1-1	-	CASSLGEAEAFF	TGTGCCAGCAGCTTAGGGGAGGCTGAAGCTTTCTTT
TRBD1	TRBV7-3	TRBJ1-2	-	CASSSEAGGAYGYTF	TGTGCCAGCAGCAGCGAGGCAGGGGGAGCCTATGGCTACACCTTC
-	TRBV6-1	TRBJ2-5	-	CASSVQGRQETQYF	TGTGCCAGCAGTGTACAGGGGAGGCAAGAGACCCAGTACTTC
-	TRBV29-1	TRBJ2-1	-	CSVEKLDLNEQFF	TGCAGCGTTGAGAAGCTAGACCTTAATGAGCAGTTCTTC
TRBD1	TRBV7-9	TRBJ1-2	-	CASRHLDRGALGYTF	TGTGCCAGCCGCCATCTTGACAGGGGGGCTCTTGGCTACACCTTC
-	TRBV7-8	TRBJ1-6	-	CASSRTRIPVGNSPLHF	TGTGCCAGCAGCCGTACACGAATACCTGTGGGAAATTCACCCCTCCACTTT
-	TRBV6-1	TRBJ1-5	-	CASSEPAQPQHF	TGTGCCAGCAGTGAGCCAGCGCAGCCCCAGCATTTT
TRBD1	TRBV7-8	TRBJ2-7	-	CASRHTGTGSSEQYF	TGTGCCAGCAGACATACCGGGACAGGGTCCTCCGAGCAGTACTTC
-	TRBV7-2	TRBJ1-5	-	CASSLAPSSNQPQHF	TGTGCCAGCAGCTTAGCTCCCAGCAGCAATCAGCCCCAGCATTTT
-	TRBV27	TRBJ1-5	once	CASSPDRTNQPQHF	TGTGCCAGCAGTCCAGACAGGACCAATCAGCCCCAGCATTTT
-	TRBV6-1	TRBJ2-3	-	CASSEQGFAGDTQYF	TGTGCCAGCAGTGAACAGGGATTTGCGGGAGATACGCAGTATTTT
-	TRBV7-9	TRBJ1-4	-	CASSRGFNEKLFF	TGTGCCAGCAGCCGGGGCTTCAATGAAAAACTGTTTTTT
-	TRBV6-1	TRBJ1-1	-	CASRDDPNTEAFF	TGTGCCAGCAGGGATGACCCGAACACTGAAGCTTTCTTT
TRBD1	TRBV6-5	TRBJ2-5	-	CASRQTGVGETQYF	TGTGCCAGCAGACAGACAGGGGTCGGAGAGACCCAGTACTTC
-	TRBV28	TRBJ1-5	-	CASSLWRDSNQPQHF	TGTGCCAGCAGTTTATGGCGGGATAGCAATCAGCCCCAGCATTTT
-	TRBV7-2	TRBJ2-7	-	CASSRWGPNYEQYF	TGTGCCAGCAGCCGATGGGGACCGAACTACGAGCAGTACTTC
TRBD1	TRBV7-2	TRBJ1-4	-	CASSGGQANEKLFF	TGTGCCAGCAGCGGGGGACAGGCAAATGAAAAACTGTTTTTT
TRBD1	TRBV11-3	TRBJ1-1	once	CASSSGQQNTEAFF	TGTGCCAGCAGCTCGGGACAGCAGAACACTGAAGCTTTCTTT
TRBD1	TRBV5-4	TRBJ1-1	-	CASSLGTGGKMTEAFF	TGTGCCAGCAGCTTGGGGACAGGTGGGAAGATGACTGAAGCTTTCTTT
-	TRBV28	TRBJ1-2	large	CASSLEGGTGSHYGYTF	TGTGCCAGCAGTTTAGAGGGGGGCACAGGGTCTCATTATGGCTACACCTTC
-	TRBV19	TRBJ2-7	large	CASSPTTSYEQYF	TGTGCCAGTAGTCCGACTACCAGCTACGAGCAGTACTTC
TRBD1	TRBV2	TRBJ1-1	-	CASRATGTTEAFF	TGTGCCAGCAGGGCGACAGGGACCACTGAAGCTTTCTTT
TRBD2	TRBV18	TRBJ2-7	-	CASSQGTSPEQYF	TGTGCCAGCTCACAGGGGACTAGCCCCGAGCAGTACTTC
TRBD1	TRBV15	TRBJ1-2	-	CATSRALGQGSGYTF	TGTGCCACCAGCAGAGCTTTGGGACAGGGAAGTGGCTACACCTTC
-	TRBV20-1	TRBJ2-1	few	CSASYNEQFF	TGCAGTGCTTCCTACAATGAGCAGTTCTTC